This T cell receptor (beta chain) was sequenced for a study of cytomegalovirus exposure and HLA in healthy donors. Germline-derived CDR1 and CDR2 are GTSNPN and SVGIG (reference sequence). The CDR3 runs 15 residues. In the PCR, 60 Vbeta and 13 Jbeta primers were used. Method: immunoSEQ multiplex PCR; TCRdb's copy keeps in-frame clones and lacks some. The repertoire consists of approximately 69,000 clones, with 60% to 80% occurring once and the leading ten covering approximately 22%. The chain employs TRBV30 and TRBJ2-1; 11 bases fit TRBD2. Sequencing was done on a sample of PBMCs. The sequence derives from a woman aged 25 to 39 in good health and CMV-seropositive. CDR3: CAYRSGREGYNEQFF. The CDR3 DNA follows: TGTGCTTACCGTAGCGGGAGGGAGGGGTACAATGAGCAGTTCTTC.